The 28 T cell receptor beta chains in this list originate from one sample, sequenced in a study of T cells after posttransplantation cyclophosphamide. Method: immunoSEQ multiplex PCR; TCRdb's copy keeps in-frame clones and lacks some. The sample includes fewer than 25,000 clones, around 85% seen only once; the top ten take around an eighth. Busulfan-fludarabine conditioning, marrow transplant, and cyclophosphamide on days +3 and +4 were administered. This specimen consisted of PBMCs, obtained after allogeneic stem cell transplant with posttransplant cyclophosphamide. These receptors were collected from a female patient between 30 and 45 years old who received an allogeneic stem cell transplant from an unrelated donor, was CMV-positive, and had no GVHD. Some T cells may have come from the graft donor.

This CDR3 is CASSLDGYNSPLHF. The CDR3 DNA follows: TGCGCCAGCAGCTTGGACGGTTATAATTCACCCCTCCACTTT. The rearrangement links TRBV5-1 to TRBJ1-6, with D unresolved. Trimming pared 0 bases from V and 4 bases from J, leaving 5 bases between. Germline V gene data show CDR1 as SGHRS and CDR2 as YFSETQ. The CDR3 is made up of 14 amino acids.

This sequence joins TRBV2 and TRBJ2-7; 8 bases align to TRBD1. V lost 4 bases, J lost 3 bases, and 5 bases stayed unmatched. The length of the CDR3 is 14 residues. Germline V gives CDR1 SNHLY, CDR2 FYNNEI. The CDR3 spells CASSGGQGLYEQYF. The CDR3 bases are TGTGCCAGCAGTGGAGGACAGGGTCTCTACGAGCAGTACTTC.

The CDR3 here is CAIPAGVGELFF. For the CDR3, the DNA is TGTGCCATCCCGGCGGGGGTAGGGGAGCTGTTTTTT. The V gene is TRBV10-3, the J gene TRBJ2-2, with 7 bases lining up with TRBD2. CDR1 is ENHRY and CDR2 is SYGVKD in the germline V gene. V was clipped by 8 bases and J by 8 bases; unmatched bases: 5. This CDR3 region has 12 residues.

The chain has TRBV4-1 and TRBJ2-6; 7 bases agree with TRBD1. The CDR3 is 19 amino acids. The V gene's germline CDR1 is MGHRA and CDR2 YSYEKL. The V gene end was trimmed by 3 bases and the J gene end by 3 bases; junction bases not matched to a gene: 14. The DNA for the CDR3 is TGCGCCAGCAGCCACGATCCCGGGACAGTTGCGGTTGGGGCCAACGTCCTGACTTTC. It specifies CASSHDPGTVAVGANVLTF.

This chain connects TRBV5-4 to TRBJ2-3; possible D gene TRBD2, 7 bases. The V end was cut by 2 bases, the J end by 3 bases, with 16 bases between. The germline CDR1 and CDR2 sequences are SGHNT and YYREEE (reference sequence). The CDR3 totals 16 residues. The CDR3 region has the DNA TGTGCCAGCAGCTTTCGGGGGGCCAAAAGGACAGATACGCAGTATTTT. It encodes CASSFRGAKRTDTQYF.

This chain uses TRBV4-3 with TRBJ1-2; 7 bases map to TRBD1. The CDR3 spans 16 residues. V lost 3 bases to trimming and J lost 4 bases; unmatched junction nucleotides: 11. Germline CDR1 and CDR2: LGHNA and YSLEER. CDR3 loop: CASSQTTQGVGYGYTF. CDR3 DNA: TGCGCCAGCAGCCAGACAACCCAGGGGGTAGGCTATGGCTACACCTTC.

The gene calls are TRBV2 and TRBJ2-2; maybe TRBD1 (5 bases). CDR3 size: 13 residues. Per the germline V gene, CDR1 is SNHLY and CDR2 is FYNNEI. V was pared by 8 bases and J by 6 bases, with 13 bases between. In DNA form, the CDR3 reads TGTGCCAGCTCCCGCGCAGGGCCCGGGGAGCTGTTTTTT. Translated, it gives CASSRAGPGELFF. The full variable domain, with the rest looked up from reference TRBV2 and TRBJ2-2, is EPEVTQTPSHQVTQMGQEVILRCVPISNHLYFYWYRQILGQKVEFLVSFYNNEISEKSEIFDDQFSVERPDGSNFTLKIRSTKLEDSAMYFCASSRAGPGELFFGEGSRLTVL.

The chain couples TRBV5-4 to TRBJ2-3, with 9 bases that match TRBD1. V lost 2 bases to trimming and J lost 4 bases; unmatched junction nucleotides: 8. The germline CDR1 and CDR2 sequences are SGHNT and YYREEE (reference sequence). The CDR3 totals 16 residues. CDR3 sequence: CASSLWMGQGADTQYF. CDR3 nucleotides: TGTGCCAGCAGCTTATGGATGGGACAGGGTGCAGATACGCAGTATTTT. The full variable domain, in which reference TRBV5-4 and TRBJ2-3 provide the parts outside the CDR3, is ETGVTQSPTHLIKTRGQQVTLRCSSQSGHNTVSWYQQALGQGPQFIFQYYREEENGRGNFPPRFSGLQFPNYSSELNVNALELDDSALYLCASSLWMGQGADTQYFGPGTRLTVL.

The chain links TRBV30 to TRBJ2-1, with D possibly matching TRBD2 (5 bases). V shed 7 bases and J shed 0 bases, with 25 bases lying between them. The CDR3 length is 18 residues. Germline V gene data show CDR1 as GTSNPN and CDR2 as SVGIG (reference sequence). The chain's CDR3 is CASDPEGFGVSSYNEQFF. In nucleotides, the CDR3 is TGTGCCTCGGACCCCGAAGGTTTCGGGGTGAGCTCCTACAATGAGCAGTTCTTC.

This clone has a single count. This chain connects TRBV4-2 to TRBJ2-3, with 10 bases that match TRBD2. Germline V gene lookup returns CDR1 LGHNA and CDR2 YNFKEQ. The junction had 4 bases not matched to a gene; V was cut back by 6 bases and J by 1 base. The CDR3 contains 15 residues. The CDR3 protein is CASRVSGGRTDTQYF. The CDR3 nucleotides read TGTGCCAGCAGGGTTAGCGGGGGGCGCACAGATACGCAGTATTTT.

The chain is built from TRBV28 and TRBJ2-7; 9 bases are shared with TRBD2. The CDR3 covers 17 residues. The germline V gene encodes CDR1 MDHEN and CDR2 SYDVKM. J lost 2 bases, V lost 4 bases, and 12 bases had no gene match. CDR3 coding DNA: TGTGCCAGCAGTTCTGTTGATCGACTAGCGGAGACCTACGAGCAGTACTTC. This translates into CASSSVDRLAETYEQYF.

The chain employs TRBV29-1 and TRBJ2-7; weak D call: TRBD1 (6 bases). Germline CDR1 SQVTM, CDR2 ANQGSEA. Trimming stripped 3 bases from V and 4 bases from J, with 16 bases between. The CDR3 spans 14 residues. The chain's CDR3 is CSVDGGRGSYEQYF. The CDR3 DNA follows: TGCAGCGTTGATGGTGGCAGGGGCTCTTACGAGCAGTACTTC.

The rearrangement joins TRBV9 to TRBJ2-7; 7 positions match TRBD1. Germline V gives CDR1 SGDLS, CDR2 YYNGEE. The CDR3 runs 15 residues. V dropped 5 bases and J dropped 2; count of bases not matched to a gene: 10. The CDR3 DNA reads as TGTGCCAGCAGTCTCTACGGACAGGACACCTACGAGCAGTACTTC. Residues: CASSLYGQDTYEQYF.

The chain has TRBV5-1 and TRBJ1-2; D unclear. The CDR3 consists of 14 residues. Trimming shortened V by 4 bases and J by 8 bases, and 18 bases separated the two germline ends. Germline V CDR1 and CDR2: SGHRS, YFSETQ. DNA of the CDR3: TGCGCCAGCAGCCCCCGGAGAGGAGTCGAAGGCTACACCTTC. Amino acids: CASSPRRGVEGYTF. Using reference TRBV5-1 and TRBJ1-2 for the parts outside the CDR3, the full variable domain is KAGVTQTPRYLIKTRGQQVTLSCSPISGHRSVSWYQQTPGQGLQFLFEYFSETQRNKGNFPGRFSGRQFSNSRSEMNVSTLELGDSALYLCASSPRRGVEGYTFGSGTRLTVV.

The chain employs TRBV15 and TRBJ2-2; 14 bases line up with TRBD2. CDR1 and CDR2 (germline): LNHNV, YYDKDF (reference sequence). The length of the CDR3 is 19 residues. Losses at the gene ends were 2 bases for V and 0 bases for J; bases not matched to a gene: 5. In DNA, the CDR3 is TGTGCCACCAGCAGATCGGGACTAGCGGGGGCCTCGAACACCGGGGAGCTGTTTTTT. Translated: CATSRSGLAGASNTGELFF.

The rearrangement links TRBV11-2 to TRBJ2-7, with TRBD1 as a possible D gene (5 bases). Germline V CDR1 and CDR2: SGHAT, FQNNGV. The length of the CDR3 is 13 residues. The V end was cut by 5 bases, the J end by 4 bases, with 12 bases between. The CDR3 reads CASSRQWDYEQYF. The CDR3 bases are TGTGCCAGCAGCCGACAGTGGGATTACGAGCAGTACTTC.

The J gene is TRBJ2-2, the V gene TRBV11-2, with D perhaps TRBD2 (5 bases). Trimming cost V 7 bases and J 3 bases, with 15 bases left between them. The CDR3 loop spans 15 amino acids. Germline CDR1 reads SGHAT; CDR2 reads FQNNGV. The CDR3 bases are TGTGCCAGCACCCGCTACCTTAGCGACACCGGGGAGCTGTTTTTT. Its protein product is CASTRYLSDTGELFF. The entire variable domain, with the rest obtained from reference TRBV11-2 and TRBJ2-2, is as follows: EAGVAQSPRYKIIEKRQSVAFWCNPISGHATLYWYQQILGQGPKLLIQFQNNGVVDDSQLPKDRFSAERLKGVDSTLKIQPAKLEDSAVYLCASTRYLSDTGELFFGEGSRLTVL.

This clone was picked up one time. This rearrangement joins TRBV27 to TRBJ1-2, with D possibly TRBD1 on 6 matching bases. Trimming took off 4 bases at V and 3 bases at J, with 9 bases between the two ends. In germline, CDR1 is MNHEY, CDR2 SMNVEV (reference sequence). CDR3 length equals 13 residues. The CDR3 nucleotides read TGTGCCAGCAGTTCCGCAGGGGACTATGGCTACACCTTC. Residues: CASSSAGDYGYTF.

The chain employs TRBV2 and TRBJ1-4; D is unclear. The V end lost 0 bases, the J end lost 10 bases, and 12 bases lay between the germline ends. The CDR3 extends over 14 amino acids. Germline CDR1 reads SNHLY; CDR2 reads FYNNEI. In DNA, the CDR3 is TGTGCCAGCAGTGAAGCGCTTCGACGAGGAAAACTGTTTTTT. As protein: CASSEALRRGKLFF.

V is TRBV9 and J is TRBJ2-2; D ambiguous. Germline CDR1 is SGDLS and CDR2 is YYNGEE. This CDR3 contains 16 residues. Trimming cost V 0 bases and J 2 bases, with 11 bases left between them. The CDR3 sequence is CASSVGWRTNTGELFF. Here the CDR3 DNA reads TGTGCCAGCAGCGTAGGTTGGAGAACCAACACCGGGGAGCTGTTTTTT. Based on the CDR3 plus reference TRBV9 and TRBJ2-2, the full variable domain is DSGVTQTPKHLITATGQRVTLRCSPRSGDLSVYWYQQSLDQGLQFLIQYYNGEERAKGNILERFSAQQFPDLHSELNLSSLELGDSALYFCASSVGWRTNTGELFFGEGSRLTVL.

The chain uses TRBV18 and TRBJ1-1, with TRBD1 identical over 7 bases. The CDR3 has 14 amino acids. Per the germline V gene, CDR1 is KGHSH and CDR2 is LQKENI. V dropped 4 bases and J dropped 0; count of bases not matched to a gene: 2. As DNA, the CDR3 is TGTGCCAGCTCACGGGACAGTCTGAACACTGAAGCTTTCTTT. Protein sequence: CASSRDSLNTEAFF. Drawing the rest from reference TRBV18 and TRBJ1-1, the complete variable domain is NAGVMQNPRHLVRRRGQEARLRCSPMKGHSHVYWYRQLPEEGLKFMVYLQKENIIDESGMPKERFSAEFPKEGPSILRIQQVVRGDSAAYFCASSRDSLNTEAFFGQGTRLTVV.

The chain has TRBV27 and TRBJ1-2, with a tentative D call TRBD1 (5 bases). The CDR3 totals 15 residues. V lost 0 bases and J lost 3, with 11 bases in between. Germline V CDR1 and CDR2: MNHEY, SMNVEV (reference sequence). The CDR3 DNA is TGTGCCAGCAGTTTATCGGGGGGAAGGGACTATGGCTACACCTTC. This translates into CASSLSGGRDYGYTF.

This chain connects TRBV4-1 to TRBJ1-5, with D possibly TRBD1 on 5 matching bases. Trimming stripped 1 base from V and 3 bases from J, with 10 bases between. The length of the CDR3 is 15 residues. Germline V gene data show CDR1 as MGHRA and CDR2 as YSYEKL. The CDR3 protein is CASSQVLGVNQPQHF. CDR3 sequence (DNA): TGCGCCAGCAGCCAAGTTCTAGGGGTCAATCAGCCCCAGCATTTT.

The V gene is TRBV2, the J gene TRBJ2-1; 9 bases are a match to TRBD1. CDR1 and CDR2 from the germline V gene are SNHLY and FYNNEI. CDR3 length equals 16 residues. V lost 3 bases and J lost 1; bases outside the gene matches: 4. In DNA, the CDR3 is TGTGCCAGCAGTGAGTCGACAGGGGGTTCCTACAATGAGCAGTTCTTC. Encoded protein: CASSESTGGSYNEQFF.

As DNA, the CDR3 is TGTGCCAGCGGGAGTTGGGGTTACGAGCAGTACTTC. Translated: CASGSWGYEQYF. The gene calls are TRBV25-1 and TRBJ2-7; possible D gene TRBD2, 5 bases. Germline-derived CDR1 and CDR2 are MGHDK and SYGVNS. The CDR3 extends over 12 amino acids. V lost 8 bases and J 4 bases, leaving 12 bases between the germline ends.

V and J are TRBV9 and TRBJ2-6, with D perhaps matching TRBD2 (5 bases). Germline V gene lookup returns CDR1 SGDLS and CDR2 YYNGEE. Between the trimmed V and J ends, which lost 5 bases and 2 bases, there was a span of 11 bases. The CDR3 is 15 amino acids. CDR3 nucleotides: TGTGCCAGCAGGCCCACCGGGGCTGGGGCCAACGTCCTGACTTTC. Its translation: CASRPTGAGANVLTF.

The gene calls are TRBV5-1 and TRBJ2-3; TRBD1 agrees at 7 bases. The CDR3 length is 16 residues. Germline V gives CDR1 SGHRS, CDR2 YFSETQ. V shed 4 bases, J shed 1 base, and the junction held 9 bases outside the gene matches. CDR3 loop: CASSPWRTGRTDTQYF. CDR3 nucleotides: TGCGCCAGCAGCCCTTGGCGGACAGGACGCACAGATACGCAGTATTTT.

This clone showed up just a few times. The CDR3 protein is CASSRPGTSVNEQFF. The CDR3 DNA follows: TGTGCCAGCAGCCGACCGGGGACTAGCGTAAATGAGCAGTTCTTC. The chain combines TRBV9 with TRBJ2-1; 10 bases match TRBD2. The J segment lost 7 bases and the V segment lost 4 bases, leaving 8 bases of the junction unmatched. Germline CDR1 and CDR2: SGDLS and YYNGEE. The CDR3 has 15 residues.